One sample yielded the 26 T cell receptor beta chains listed below, sequenced in a study of blood T cells in healthy people across ages. It was with a sample-barcoded 5' primer and a J-beta primer mix that a second PCR of about 7 to 12 cycles was run. TCRdb fed the 5' RACE reads into MiXCR, producing one record per CDR3 protein. The sample lists more than 800,000 distinct CDR3 sequences; 45% were seen once. The sample was blood. These receptor sequences come from a woman aged 55-69 years in good health.

The rearrangement joins TRBV9 to TRBJ2-5, with TRBD1 as a possible D gene (6 bases). CDR1 SGDLS and CDR2 YYNGEE come from the germline V gene. The CDR3 consists of 14 residues. Trimming took 2 bases from V and 5 from J, leaving 13 bases between them. CDR3 in DNA: TGTGCCAGCAGCGTCGCAGGGGAAGGGGAGACCCAGTACTTC. Translated: CASSVAGEGETQYF.

This clonotype has at least ten counts. The CDR3 loop reads CASSEEMAGGPYEQYF. The CDR3 nucleotides are TGTGCCAGCAGTGAAGAGATGGCGGGAGGGCCCTACGAGCAGTACTTC. This chain links TRBV2 with TRBJ2-7; 9 nucleotides line up with TRBD2. The CDR3 length is 16 residues. Germline CDR1 reads SNHLY; CDR2 reads FYNNEI. V trimming: 1 base; J trimming: 2 bases; junction bases outside the gene matches: 6.

The V call is TRBV20-1, the J call TRBJ2-3; 14 bases agree with TRBD2. Germline-derived CDR1 and CDR2 are DFQATT and SNEGSKA (reference sequence). V shed 5 bases and J 7 bases; nucleotides not matched to a gene: 14. The CDR3 loop spans 17 amino acids. The DNA for the CDR3 is TGCAGTGCTTCCCGACTAGCGGGAGGGCCCAGGGGATATACGCAGTATTTT. It translates to CSASRLAGGPRGYTQYF.

Worth noting for this clonotype: Germline is not matched at one junction end, which may reflect a read error. This chain joins TRBV29-1 and TRBJ1-4, with TRBD1 identical over 7 bases. The germline V gene encodes CDR1 SQVTM and CDR2 ANQGSEA. The CDR3 extends over 13 amino acids. The CDR3 DNA reads as TGCAGCGCCCGGGACAGTCCTAATGAACAACTGTTTTTT. This codes for CSARDSPNEQLFF.

The V call is TRBV20-1, the J call TRBJ1-2; 7 nucleotides line up with TRBD1. V was clipped by 0 bases and J by 9 bases; unmatched bases: 10. The CDR3 is 14 amino acids. The germline V gene has CDR1 DFQATT and CDR2 SNEGSKA (reference sequence). As DNA, the CDR3 is TGCAGTGCTAGAGATAGGGGGCAGGGCCTCAGCTACACCTTC. It specifies CSARDRGQGLSYTF.

This rearrangement joins TRBV20-1 to TRBJ2-5; D remains ambiguous. V lost 7 bases, J lost 0 bases, and 9 bases lay in between. The length of the CDR3 is 12 residues. Germline CDR1 reads DFQATT; CDR2 reads SNEGSKA (reference sequence). CDR3 sequence reads: CSGIGNQETQYF. In DNA form, the CDR3 reads TGCAGTGGTATAGGGAACCAAGAGACCCAGTACTTC.

This chain links TRBV28 with TRBJ2-5; D not resolved. V was pared by 10 bases and J by 0 bases, with 18 bases between. The CDR3 sequence is 15 residues long. Germline CDR1 and CDR2: MDHEN and SYDVKM. Here the CDR3 DNA reads TGTGCCAACCGTGAGCCCGACGAGTACCAAGAGACCCAGTACTTC. Protein sequence: CANREPDEYQETQYF. The whole variable domain, filled in from reference TRBV28 and TRBJ2-5, reads DVKVTQSSRYLVKRTGEKVFLECVQDMDHENMFWYRQDPGLGLRLIYFSYDVKMKEKGDIPEGYSVSREKKERFSLILESASTNQTSMYLCANREPDEYQETQYFGPGTRLLVL.

This clonotype was found a few times. The chain links TRBV7-2 to TRBJ2-6; the D gene is possibly TRBD1 (6 bases). Trimming took 3 bases from V and 5 from J, leaving 17 bases between them. This CDR3 contains 17 residues. CDR1 is SGHTA and CDR2 is FQGNSA in the germline V gene. CDR3 in amino acids: CASSLPEQGRRANVLTF. CDR3 DNA: TGTGCCAGCAGCTTGCCCGAACAGGGTAGACGGGCCAACGTCCTGACTTTC.

V and J are TRBV14 and TRBJ2-7; no definite D call. The germline gives CDR1 SGHDN, CDR2 FVKESK. CDR3 length: 13 residues. V was pared by 4 bases and J by 2 bases, with 9 bases between. CDR3: CASSPEQPYEQYF. For the CDR3, the DNA is TGTGCCAGCAGCCCGGAACAGCCCTACGAGCAGTACTTC.

The chain combines TRBV27 with TRBJ1-6; D remains ambiguous. The germline V gene has CDR1 MNHEY and CDR2 SMNVEV (reference sequence). Trimming cost V 4 bases and J 0 bases, with 7 bases left between them. The CDR3 consists of 15 residues. As DNA, the CDR3 is TGTGCCAGCAGTTCCGGTTTCTCCTATAATTCACCCCTCCACTTT. Translated: CASSSGFSYNSPLHF.

This clonotype was seen a few times. This rearrangement joins TRBV10-3 to TRBJ1-2; D is unresolved. Trimming took 9 bases from V and 5 from J, leaving 13 bases between them. This CDR3 contains 12 residues. Germline CDR1 and CDR2: ENHRY and SYGVKD. The CDR3 loop reads CAIDGRKYGYTF. CDR3 DNA: TGTGCCATTGACGGACGGAAATATGGCTACACCTTC.

CDR3 in DNA: TGTGCCACCAGCGGGACCGAAGGGGGCCTCTACAATGAGCAGTTCTTC. It translates to CATSGTEGGLYNEQFF. J is TRBJ2-1 and V is TRBV24-1; 7 bases agree with TRBD1. The V gene end was trimmed by 7 bases and the J gene end by 3 bases; junction bases not matched to a gene: 11. Looked up from germline, CDR1 is KGHDR and CDR2 is SFDVKD. The CDR3 spans 16 residues.

The chain employs TRBV4-2 and TRBJ1-5; D ambiguous. Trimming removed 1 base at V and 5 bases at J, with 12 bases between. Germline V CDR1 and CDR2: LGHNA, YNFKEQ. The CDR3 extends over 15 amino acids. CDR3 coding DNA: TGTGCCAGCAGCCAAGGGGCGGGTTCGGATCAGCCCCAGCATTTT. Protein: CASSQGAGSDQPQHF.

The chain carries TRBV5-1 and TRBJ2-7; the D gene is possibly TRBD2 (6 bases). Germline V gene lookup returns CDR1 SGHRS and CDR2 YFSETQ. The ends were cut back, 7 bases at V and 7 bases at J, with 18 bases in the middle. This CDR3 is 13 amino acids long. The CDR3 reads CASVKSGASEQYF. The CDR3 region has the DNA TGCGCCAGCGTTAAGTCGGGAGCTAGTGAGCAGTACTTC.

V usage is TRBV6-5 and J usage is TRBJ2-1; 7 bases match TRBD2. The CDR3 runs 15 residues. V was pared by 0 bases and J by 2 bases, with 1 base of the junction left unmatched. Germline V gives CDR1 MNHEY, CDR2 SVGAGI. CDR3 DNA: TGTGCCAGCAGTTACTCAGCGGGGACCTACAATGAGCAGTTCTTC. Its translation: CASSYSAGTYNEQFF.

This clonotype was detected only once. The V call is TRBV20-1, the J call TRBJ1-5, with D possibly being TRBD1 (6 bases). CDR1 and CDR2 from the germline V gene are DFQATT and SNEGSKA (reference sequence). CDR3 length: 16 residues. V was shortened by 3 bases and J by 0 bases, with 15 bases between the two germline ends. CDR3 residues: CSARSGGGLSNQPQHF. The CDR3, as DNA: TGCAGTGCTAGGAGTGGTGGGGGGCTTAGCAATCAGCCCCAGCATTTT.

The gene calls are TRBV28 and TRBJ2-7; TRBD1 might be the D (5 bases). The CDR3 spans 13 residues. Looked up from germline, CDR1 is MDHEN and CDR2 is SYDVKM. V lost 5 bases to trimming and J lost 6 bases, with 14 bases between them. The CDR3 loop reads CASSLPLGVEQYF. CDR3 bases: TGTGCCAGCAGTCTACCCTTAGGGGTCGAGCAGTACTTC.

The chain uses TRBV9 and TRBJ2-2, with no clear D. V was pared by 5 bases and J by 3 bases, with 8 bases between. Germline-derived CDR1 and CDR2 are SGDLS and YYNGEE. There are 13 residues in the CDR3. The CDR3 coding sequence is TGTGCCAGCAGTACTACCGACACCGGGGAGCTGTTTTTT. Translated, it gives CASSTTDTGELFF.

J is TRBJ2-7 and V is TRBV10-3, with D tentatively TRBD1 or TRBD2 (6 bases each). Trimming stripped 3 bases from V and 2 bases from J, with 14 bases between. Germline V gives CDR1 ENHRY, CDR2 SYGVKD. This CDR3 region has 15 residues. CDR3 in amino acids: CAISDPGAGPYEQYF. Written as DNA, the CDR3 is TGTGCCATCAGTGACCCGGGGGCCGGGCCCTACGAGCAGTACTTC.

This chain joins TRBV20-1 and TRBJ2-1, with 12 bases identical to TRBD2. Germline V gene data show CDR1 as DFQATT and CDR2 as SNEGSKA (reference sequence). The CDR3 is 18 amino acids. V gave up 1 base and J gave up 0 bases; unmatched junction bases: 7. CDR3 bases: TGCAGTGCTAGAGCCGACGGACTAGCGGGGTCCTCCTACAATGAGCAGTTCTTC. As protein: CSARADGLAGSSYNEQFF.

This clonotype was detected a few times. The CDR3 reads CASSQDHKAGQRYEQYF. CDR3 in DNA: TGTGCCAGCAGCCAAGATCACAAGGCAGGCCAACGATACGAGCAGTACTTC. The chain uses TRBV4-2 and TRBJ2-7, with D unresolved. This CDR3 spans 17 amino acids. Trimming stripped 0 bases from V and 4 bases from J, with 19 bases between. Germline values: CDR1 LGHNA, CDR2 YNFKEQ.

This clonotype was picked up a small number of times. This rearrangement joins TRBV20-1 to TRBJ2-5; TRBD1 aligns across 11 bases. The CDR3 runs 15 residues. V was pared by 3 bases and J by 2 bases, with 5 bases of the junction left unmatched. Germline assignment: CDR1 DFQATT and CDR2 SNEGSKA (reference sequence). The CDR3 region has the DNA TGCAGTGCTAGGGACAGGGGGCTAGGGCAAGAGACCCAGTACTTC. As protein: CSARDRGLGQETQYF.

This rearrangement joins TRBV6-6 to TRBJ2-7; TRBD1 matches 8 bases. Germline trimming cut 5 bases from V and 7 bases from J; bases unmatched to any gene: 13. The CDR3 is made up of 15 amino acids. Germline V CDR1 and CDR2: MNHNY, SVGAGI (reference sequence). This chain's CDR3 is CASSKGTGGHNEQYF. The DNA of the CDR3 is TGTGCCAGCAGTAAGGGGACAGGAGGCCACAATGAGCAGTACTTC.

The chain joins TRBV25-1 to TRBJ1-4, with a possible D match to TRBD1 (6 bases). This CDR3 region has 18 residues. Germline values: CDR1 MGHDK, CDR2 SYGVNS. V lost 0 bases to trimming and J lost 0 bases, with 14 bases between them. The CDR3 DNA follows: TGTGCCAGCAGTGAATATTACGGACAGTGTGCAACTAATGAAAAACTGTTTTTT. This sequence encodes CASSEYYGQCATNEKLFF. Complete variable domain (other parts from reference TRBV25-1 and TRBJ1-4): EADIYQTPRYLVIGTGKKITLECSQTMGHDKMYWYQQDPGMELHLIHYSYGVNSTEKGDLSSESTVSRIRTEHFPLTLESARPSHTSQYLCASSEYYGQCATNEKLFFGSGTQLSVL.

This clonotype appeared many times. The chain has TRBV6-2 or TRBV6-3 and TRBJ2-6; unclear D gene. The ends were cut back, 6 bases at V and 3 bases at J, with 9 bases in the middle. CDR3 length: 14 amino acids. The germline CDR1 and CDR2 sequences are MNHEY and SVGEGT. The CDR3 coding sequence is TGTGCCAGCAGCCCCGATGGTGGGGCCAACGTCCTGACTTTC. Protein sequence: CASSPDGGANVLTF.

This clonotype was seen a few times. V usage is TRBV6-5 and J usage is TRBJ1-2, with D unclear. Trimming cost V 0 bases and J 3 bases, with 8 bases left between them. This CDR3 comprises 14 residues. Germline lookup yields CDR1 MNHEY and CDR2 SVGAGI. The DNA of the CDR3 is TGTGCCAGCAGTTACTCCGGCAGCTACTATGGCTACACCTTC. Encoded protein: CASSYSGSYYGYTF.